In its sample, the clone carrying this T cell receptor delta chain was seen a few times. The data originate from a study of gamma-delta chains in newborns, infants, children. Looking at the study overall: Innate gammadelta T cells reportedly expand polyclonally right after birth, driven by microbial exposure, per the title.

The CDR3 totals 15 residues. Germline V lookup: CDR1 GEAIGNYY, CDR2 EKD. Unmatched junction bases numbered 5, after V lost 5 bases and J lost 3 bases. TCRdb reprocessed the reads using CATT. Among 8,500 to 14,000 delta-chain clones listed, roughly 8.5% were seen once. This chain connects TRDV2 to TRDJ1, with 13 nucleotides matching TRDD3. The receptor was derived from a child who was a newborn, infant or young child, either healthy, febrile or measles-vaccinated (not recorded which). Material: blood. The CDR3 DNA reads TGTGCCTGTGTCCCACTGGGGGATACGCCCGATAAACTCATCTTT. This sequence encodes CACVPLGDTPDKLIF.